This T cell receptor (beta chain) derives from a study of T cells in Graves' hyperthyroidism and ophthalmopathy. This clonotype showed up many times. Antigen specificity is unknown. TCR beta CDR3 regions were amplified from RNA transcripts. First-round RT-PCR with HTBI primers amplified the TCR CDR3 region. TCRdb passed the multiplex PCR reads through MiXCR, listing each CDR3 protein once. Of 650,000 to 700,000 distinct CDR3 sequences listed, roughly 17% are singletons. The CDR3 consists of 14 residues. Germline V gene lookup returns CDR1 LNHDA and CDR2 SQIVND (reference sequence). The ends were cut back, 4 bases at V and 1 base at J, with 11 bases in the middle. Study-wide points: Most thyroid clonotypes expanded above 0.001 appeared in blood too.

The TCR originated in a man aged 50 to 60 with Graves' hyperthyroidism. Sequenced material: blood. The V gene is TRBV19, the J gene TRBJ2-7; possibly TRBD2 for D (6 bases). CDR3 protein: CASSSRRESYEQYF. CDR3 in DNA: TGTGCCAGTAGTAGTCGGCGGGAATCCTACGAGCAGTACTTC.